The rows below give T cell receptor beta chains drawn from one sample of a study of blood T cell repertoires in COVID-19. Sequencing used immunoSEQ multiplex PCR; TCRdb keeps in-frame clones, though not all of them. The sample carries 150,000 to 200,000 clones, around four fifths recorded once. The sequencing input was peripheral blood. The receptors derive from a human donor with acute or convalescent COVID-19. The donor label of this sample is uncertain. The CDR3 runs from the conserved cysteine through the conserved F or W. Fields, in order: V gene, CDR3 protein.

TRBV4-3	CASSQDLLAGRSSTDTQYF
TRBV14	CASSRQGTSGRGLYNEQFF
TRBV2	CASSGRQGRSEAFF
TRBV4-2	CASSQGTPLEAFF
TRBV27	CASRPQGALSNQPQHF
TRBV11-2	CASSFGTGRTEAFF
TRBV10-3	CAISDDRLAKNIQYF
TRBV5-1	CASSFKSGRAGMETQYF
TRBV9	CASSTSGTSGEQYF
TRBV4-2	CASSQEATRMNTEAFF
TRBV9	CASSVGVGADNEQFF
TRBV5-4	CASSLEAKYEQYF
TRBV6-5	CASSYRGDKNTEAFF
TRBV5-6	CASSWGTSGSFYNEQFF
TRBV25-1	CASSAPGGIDTEAFF
TRBV28	CASSSPPSGAYEQYF
TRBV30	CAWSPGTDTQYF
TRBV4-2	CASSERGTGGSTDTQYF